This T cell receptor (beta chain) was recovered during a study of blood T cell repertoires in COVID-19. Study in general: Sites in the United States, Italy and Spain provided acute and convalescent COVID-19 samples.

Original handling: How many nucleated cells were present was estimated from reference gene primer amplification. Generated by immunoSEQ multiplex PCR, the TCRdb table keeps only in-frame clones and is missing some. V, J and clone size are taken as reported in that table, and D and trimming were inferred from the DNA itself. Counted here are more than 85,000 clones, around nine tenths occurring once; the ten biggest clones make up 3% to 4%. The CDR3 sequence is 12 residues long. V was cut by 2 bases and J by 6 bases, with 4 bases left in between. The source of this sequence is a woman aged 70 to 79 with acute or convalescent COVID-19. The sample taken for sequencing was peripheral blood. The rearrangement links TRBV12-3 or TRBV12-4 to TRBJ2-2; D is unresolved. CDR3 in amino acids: CASSLLAGELFF. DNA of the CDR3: TGTGCCAGCAGTTTATTAGCCGGGGAGCTGTTTTTT.